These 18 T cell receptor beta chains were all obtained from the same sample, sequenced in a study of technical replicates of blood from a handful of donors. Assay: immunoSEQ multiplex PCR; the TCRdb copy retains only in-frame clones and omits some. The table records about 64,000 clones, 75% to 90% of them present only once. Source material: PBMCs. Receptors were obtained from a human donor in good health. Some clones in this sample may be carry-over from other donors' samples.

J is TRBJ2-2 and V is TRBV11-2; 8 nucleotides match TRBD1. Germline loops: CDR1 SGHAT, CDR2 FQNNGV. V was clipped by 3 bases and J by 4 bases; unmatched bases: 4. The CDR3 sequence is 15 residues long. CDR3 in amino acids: CASSFNRGSTGELFF. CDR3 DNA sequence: TGTGCCAGCAGCTTTAACAGGGGGAGCACCGGGGAGCTGTTTTTT.

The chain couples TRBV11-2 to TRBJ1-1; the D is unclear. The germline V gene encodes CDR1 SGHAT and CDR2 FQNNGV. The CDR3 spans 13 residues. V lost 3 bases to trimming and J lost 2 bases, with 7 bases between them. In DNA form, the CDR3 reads TGTGCCAGCAGCTTCCAGGAAAACACTGAAGCTTTCTTT. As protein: CASSFQENTEAFF.

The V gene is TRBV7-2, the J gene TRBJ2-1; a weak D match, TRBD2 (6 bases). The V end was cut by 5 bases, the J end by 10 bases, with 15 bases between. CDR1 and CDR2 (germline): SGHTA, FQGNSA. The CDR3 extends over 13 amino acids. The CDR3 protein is CASSPPGEREQFF. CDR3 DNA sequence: TGTGCCAGCAGCCCACCGGGAGAACGCGAGCAGTTCTTC.

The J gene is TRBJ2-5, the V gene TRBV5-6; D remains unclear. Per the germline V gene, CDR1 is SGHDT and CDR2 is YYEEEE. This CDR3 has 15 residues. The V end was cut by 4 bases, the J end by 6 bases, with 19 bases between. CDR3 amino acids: CASSPLESVGKTQYF. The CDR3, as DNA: TGTGCCAGCAGCCCCCTTGAGAGCGTCGGAAAGACCCAGTACTTC.

This CDR3 is CASSLNFGDTQYF. CDR3 bases: TGTGCCAGCAGCTTAAATTTCGGAGATACGCAGTATTTT. This chain connects TRBV7-9 to TRBJ2-3; D not certain. Per germline, CDR1 SEHNR and CDR2 FQNEAQ (reference sequence). CDR3 length: 13 residues. The V gene lost 2 bases and the J gene lost 5 bases, with 8 bases spanning the gap. Based on the CDR3 plus reference TRBV7-9 and TRBJ2-3, the full variable domain is DTGVSQNPRHKITKRGQNVTFRCDPISEHNRLYWYRQTLGQGPEFLTYFQNEAQLEKSRLLSDRFSAERPKGSFSTLEIQRTEQGDSAMYLCASSLNFGDTQYFGPGTRLTVL.

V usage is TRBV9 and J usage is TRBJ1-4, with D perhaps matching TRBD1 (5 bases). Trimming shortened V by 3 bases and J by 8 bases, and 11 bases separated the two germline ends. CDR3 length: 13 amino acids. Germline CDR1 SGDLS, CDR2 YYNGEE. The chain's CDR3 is CASSDLGGEKLFF. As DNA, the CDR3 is TGTGCCAGCAGCGACCTGGGGGGGGAAAAACTGTTTTTT.

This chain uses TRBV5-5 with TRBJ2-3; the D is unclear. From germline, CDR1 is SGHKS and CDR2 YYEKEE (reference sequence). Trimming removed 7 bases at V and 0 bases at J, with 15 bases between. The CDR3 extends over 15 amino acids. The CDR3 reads CASCTRPTSTDTQYF. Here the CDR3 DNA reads TGTGCCAGCTGCACGAGGCCAACTAGCACAGATACGCAGTATTTT.

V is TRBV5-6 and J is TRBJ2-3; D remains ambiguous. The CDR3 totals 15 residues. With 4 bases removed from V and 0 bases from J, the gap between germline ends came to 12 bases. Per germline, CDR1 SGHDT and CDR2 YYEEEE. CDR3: CASSPGQSSTDTQYF. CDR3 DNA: TGTGCCAGCAGCCCTGGGCAATCTAGCACAGATACGCAGTATTTT.

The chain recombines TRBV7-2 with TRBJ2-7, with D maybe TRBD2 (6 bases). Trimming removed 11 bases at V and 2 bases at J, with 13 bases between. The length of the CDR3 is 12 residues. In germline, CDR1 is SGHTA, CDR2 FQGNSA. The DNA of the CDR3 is TGTGCCTTAGCGGTTGGTCCCTACGAGCAGTACTTC. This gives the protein CALAVGPYEQYF.

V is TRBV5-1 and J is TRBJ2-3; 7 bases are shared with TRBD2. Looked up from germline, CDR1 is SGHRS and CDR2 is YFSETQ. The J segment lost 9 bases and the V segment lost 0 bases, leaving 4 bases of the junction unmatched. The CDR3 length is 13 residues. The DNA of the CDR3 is TGCGCCAGCAGCTTGGACTGGGGGGGGACGCAGTATTTT. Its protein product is CASSLDWGGTQYF.

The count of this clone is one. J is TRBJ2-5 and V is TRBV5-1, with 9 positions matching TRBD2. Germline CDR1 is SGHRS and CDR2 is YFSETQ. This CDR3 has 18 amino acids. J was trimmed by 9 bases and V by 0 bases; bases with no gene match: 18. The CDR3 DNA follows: TGCGCCAGCAGCTTGGAACGGCCATCAGCGGGAGGACGTTGGGCCCAGTACTTC. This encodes CASSLERPSAGGRWAQYF.

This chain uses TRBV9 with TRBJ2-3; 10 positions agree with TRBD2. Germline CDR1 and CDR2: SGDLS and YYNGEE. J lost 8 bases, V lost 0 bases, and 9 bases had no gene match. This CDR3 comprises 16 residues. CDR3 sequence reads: CASSVGSGGPGGTQYF. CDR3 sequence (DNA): TGTGCCAGCAGCGTAGGTAGCGGGGGGCCTGGCGGTACGCAGTATTTT. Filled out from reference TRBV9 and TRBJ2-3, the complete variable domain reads DSGVTQTPKHLITATGQRVTLRCSPRSGDLSVYWYQQSLDQGLQFLIQYYNGEERAKGNILERFSAQQFPDLHSELNLSSLELGDSALYFCASSVGSGGPGGTQYFGPGTRLTVL.

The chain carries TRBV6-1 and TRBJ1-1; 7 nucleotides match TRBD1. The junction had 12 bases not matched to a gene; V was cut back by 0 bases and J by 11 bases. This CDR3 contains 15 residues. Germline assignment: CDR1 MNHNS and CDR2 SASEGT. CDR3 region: CASSEASGQAVGAFF. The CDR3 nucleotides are TGTGCCAGCAGTGAAGCAAGTGGACAGGCCGTTGGGGCTTTCTTT.

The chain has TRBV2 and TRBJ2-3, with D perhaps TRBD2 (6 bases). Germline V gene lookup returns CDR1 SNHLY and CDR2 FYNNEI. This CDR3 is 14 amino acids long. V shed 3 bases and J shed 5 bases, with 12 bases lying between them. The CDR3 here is CASSDLGAGDTQYF. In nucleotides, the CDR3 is TGTGCCAGCAGTGACTTAGGAGCGGGAGATACGCAGTATTTT. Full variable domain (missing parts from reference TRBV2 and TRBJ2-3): EPEVTQTPSHQVTQMGQEVILRCVPISNHLYFYWYRQILGQKVEFLVSFYNNEISEKSEIFDDQFSVERPDGSNFTLKIRSTKLEDSAMYFCASSDLGAGDTQYFGPGTRLTVL.

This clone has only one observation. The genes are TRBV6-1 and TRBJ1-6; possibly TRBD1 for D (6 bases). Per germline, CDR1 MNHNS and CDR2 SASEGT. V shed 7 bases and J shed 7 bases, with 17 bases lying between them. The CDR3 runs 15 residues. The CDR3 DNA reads TGTGCCAGCATCCAGAACCCTGGGGGCAATTCACCCCTCCACTTT. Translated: CASIQNPGGNSPLHF.

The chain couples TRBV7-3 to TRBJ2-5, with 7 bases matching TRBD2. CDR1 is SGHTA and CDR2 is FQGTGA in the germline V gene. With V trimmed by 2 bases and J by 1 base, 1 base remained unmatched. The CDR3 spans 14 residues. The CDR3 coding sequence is TGTGCCAGCAGCTTAGGCGGGAGCCAAGAGACCCAGTACTTC. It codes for CASSLGGSQETQYF.

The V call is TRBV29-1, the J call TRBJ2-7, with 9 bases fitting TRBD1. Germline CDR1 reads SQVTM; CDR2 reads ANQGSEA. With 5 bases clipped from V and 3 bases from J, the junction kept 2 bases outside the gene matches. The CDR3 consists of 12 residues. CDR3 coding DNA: TGCAGCGTTAGACAGGGGGTCTACGAGCAGTACTTC. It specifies CSVRQGVYEQYF.

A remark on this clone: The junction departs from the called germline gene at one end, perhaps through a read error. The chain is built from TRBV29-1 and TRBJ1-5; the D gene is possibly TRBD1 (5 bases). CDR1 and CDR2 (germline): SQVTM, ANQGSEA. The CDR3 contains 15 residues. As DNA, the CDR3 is TGCAGCGTCTGCACCGGGGGGAGCGGGAATCAGCTCCAGCATTTT. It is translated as CSVCTGGSGNQLQHF.